This TCR beta chain was captured in a study of regulatory T cells in long-lasting Graves disease. Sample time point: newly diagnosed GD, antithyroid drugs for less than 3 months. Following extraction of RNA from PBMCs, that RNA was used to make the TCR library. Patients came through an endocrinology department, and that department was in Xi'an, China. This CDR3 has 16 amino acids. Trimming cost V 3 bases and J 4 bases; bases outside gene matches: 5. From germline, CDR1 is LNHNV and CDR2 YYDKDF (reference sequence). Arm-PCR of CDR3 regions and iRepertoire HTBI primers were the basis on which TCR beta libraries were built. Original methodology: Identification yielded approximately 67 TRBV and approximately 13 TRBJ segments across samples. TCRdb fed the multiplex PCR reads into MiXCR, producing one record per CDR3 protein. These V and J calls rely on TCRdb rather than the paper's analysis. The sample includes about 220,000 distinct CDR3 sequences, around a fifth of them seen just once.

This clonotype came up many times. These data are also associated with another study on T cells in Graves' hyperthyroidism and ophthalmopathy. Turning to that study: Not enrolled were patients with uncontrolled infection, other autoimmune disease, pregnancy or lactation.

This TCR derives from a woman aged 25 to 39 with Graves disease. The sequences come from peripheral blood mononuclear cells (PBMCs), collected at new diagnosis, from a patient treated with antithyroid drugs. This rearrangement joins TRBV15 to TRBJ2-1, with 11 positions matching TRBD2. CDR3 nucleotide sequence: TGTGCCACCAGCAGGACCGGGACTAGCGGATACAATGAGCAGTTCTTC. Protein: CATSRTGTSGYNEQFF.